This TCR beta chain originates from a study of blood T cell repertoires in COVID-19. Patients in Seattle were enrolled during active infection, then followed longitudinally. Authors' processing steps: Quantification of nucleated cells was approximated via reference gene primer amplification. TCRdb's copy holds only in-frame clones and misses some; the assay was immunoSEQ multiplex PCR. The V and J calls and the clone size are those of that table, but D and trimming were determined from the DNA. The table records about 200,000 clones, about 88% of them present only once. This CDR3 contains 15 residues. CDR1 MNHEY and CDR2 SMNVEV come from the germline V gene (reference sequence). The ends were cut back, 1 base at V and 2 bases at J, with 8 bases in the middle.

The sequenced sample consisted of peripheral blood. The receptor's source is a middle-aged man with COVID-19, enrolled during active disease. The chain joins TRBV27 to TRBJ2-2; no definite D call. The DNA for the CDR3 is TGTGCCAGCAGTTTATTTTCCCAAAACACCGGGGAGCTGTTTTTT. Translated, it gives CASSLFSQNTGELFF.